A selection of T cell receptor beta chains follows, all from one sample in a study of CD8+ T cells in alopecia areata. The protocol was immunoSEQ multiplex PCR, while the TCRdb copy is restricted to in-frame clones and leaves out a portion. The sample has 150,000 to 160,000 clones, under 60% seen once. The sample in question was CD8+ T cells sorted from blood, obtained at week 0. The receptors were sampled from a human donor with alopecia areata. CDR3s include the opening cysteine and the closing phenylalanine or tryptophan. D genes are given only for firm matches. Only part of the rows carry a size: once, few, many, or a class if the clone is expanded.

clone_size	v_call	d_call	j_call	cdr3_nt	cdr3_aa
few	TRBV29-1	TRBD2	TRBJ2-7	TGCAGCGCCCTGTCTGGGACTAGCGGGGCGGACTCTGAGCAGTACTTC	CSALSGTSGADSEQYF
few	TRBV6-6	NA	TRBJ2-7	TGTGCCAGCACCCAGGGAAAGTACGAGCAGTACTTC	CASTQGKYEQYF
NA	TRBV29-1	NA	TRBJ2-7	TGCAGCGTTGATAAGGGTGGCGAGCAGTACTTC	CSVDKGGEQYF
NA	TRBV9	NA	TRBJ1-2	TGTGCCAGCAGCTCCCTTCAAAAGGATGGCTACACCTTC	CASSSLQKDGYTF
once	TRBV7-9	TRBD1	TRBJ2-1	TGTGCCAGCAGCTTAGTCGGGCAGGGGGCTGGTGAGCAGTTCTTC	CASSLVGQGAGEQFF
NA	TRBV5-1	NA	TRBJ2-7	TGCGCCAGCAACCGGGACGGGGCATACGAGCAGTACTTC	CASNRDGAYEQYF
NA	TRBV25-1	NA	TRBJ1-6	TGTGCCAGCGATCCGGGACGGATGAATTCACCCCTCCACTTT	CASDPGRMNSPLHF
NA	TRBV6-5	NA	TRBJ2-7	TGTGCCAGCAGTTACGGTTCCGGCTACGAGCAGTACTTC	CASSYGSGYEQYF
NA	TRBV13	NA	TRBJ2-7	TGTGCCAGCAGCTCACACTACCTTCCCGGAGGGGGCCCCTCCAGCTCCTACGAGCAGTACTTC	CASSSHYLPGGGPSSSYEQYF
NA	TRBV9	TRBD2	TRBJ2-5	TGTGCCAGCAGTGACCCCGGGACTAGTCAAGAGACCCAGTACTTC	CASSDPGTSQETQYF
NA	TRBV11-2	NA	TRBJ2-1	TGTGCCAGCAGCCCGGCGGGGACTTCCTACAATGAGCAGTTCTTC	CASSPAGTSYNEQFF
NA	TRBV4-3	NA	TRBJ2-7	TGCGCCAGCAGCCAAGATCGATCCGATTACGAGCAGTACTTC	CASSQDRSDYEQYF
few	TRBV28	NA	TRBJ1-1	TGTGCCAGCAGTTGGGACGGGGAAGAAGCTTTCTTT	CASSWDGEEAFF
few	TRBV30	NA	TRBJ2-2	TGTGCCTGGAGGCGGCCGGACGTTAACACCGGGGAGCTGTTTTTT	CAWRRPDVNTGELFF
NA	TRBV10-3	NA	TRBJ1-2	TGTGCCATCAGTGAGGTGGGGGATGGCTACACCTTC	CAISEVGDGYTF
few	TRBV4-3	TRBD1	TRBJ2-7	TGCGCCAGCAGCCCAGGGACAGGCGATTACTACGAGCAGTACTTC	CASSPGTGDYYEQYF
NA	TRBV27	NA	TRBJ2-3	TGTGCCAGCAGTACGAGGGATACGCAGTATTTT	CASSTRDTQYF
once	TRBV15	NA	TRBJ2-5	TGTGCCACCAGCAGAGATGAGTCGCGGATTGGAACTCAAGAGACCCAGTACTTC	CATSRDESRIGTQETQYF
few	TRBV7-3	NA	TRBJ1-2	TGTGCCAGCAGCCCCACCGGGGAGGATGGCTACACCTTC	CASSPTGEDGYTF
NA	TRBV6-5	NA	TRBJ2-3	TGTGCCAGCAGTTGGAAGGGGCGGTCGACAGATACGCAGTATTTT	CASSWKGRSTDTQYF
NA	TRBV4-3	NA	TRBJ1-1	TGCGCCAGCAGCCAAGATAGTCACTCTGAAGCTTTCTTT	CASSQDSHSEAFF
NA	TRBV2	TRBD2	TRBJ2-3	TGTGCCAGCAGGAGTACTAGCGGAGGCACAGATACGCAGTATTTT	CASRSTSGGTDTQYF
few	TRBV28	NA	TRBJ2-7	TGTGCCAGCAGTTCCCACGAGCAGTACTTC	CASSSHEQYF
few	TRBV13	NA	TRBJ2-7	TGTGCCAGCAGCTTAACAGGGCAGGCGGGAAACGAGCAGTACTTC	CASSLTGQAGNEQYF
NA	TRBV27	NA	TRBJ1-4	TGTGCCAGCAGTCAGAGGAGGGGCCCGGCCCGAACTAATGAAAAACTGTTTTTT	CASSQRRGPARTNEKLFF
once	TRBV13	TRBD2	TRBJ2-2	TGTGCCAGCATATCCGGGACTAGCGAGTACACCGGGGAGCTGTTTTTT	CASISGTSEYTGELFF
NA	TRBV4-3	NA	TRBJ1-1	TGCGCCAGCAGCCAAGATACTTTAGGTGGAGGGACTGAAGCTTTCTTT	CASSQDTLGGGTEAFF
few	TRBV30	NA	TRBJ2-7	TGTGCCTGGACTATGGACAGTAGTTCGCAGTACTTC	CAWTMDSSSQYF
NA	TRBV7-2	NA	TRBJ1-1	TGTGCCAGCAGCCCTGTCGGGGACACTGAAGCTTTCTTT	CASSPVGDTEAFF
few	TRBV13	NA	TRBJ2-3	TGTGCCAGCAGCCCCATTGGGTCCACAGATACGCAGTATTTT	CASSPIGSTDTQYF
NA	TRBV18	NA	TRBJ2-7	TGTGCCAGCTCCCGGGACGGTTCCGAGCAGTACTTC	CASSRDGSEQYF
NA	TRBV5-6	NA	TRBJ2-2	TGTGCCAGCAGCTTATTGACAGAGAACACCGGGGAGCTGTTTTTT	CASSLLTENTGELFF
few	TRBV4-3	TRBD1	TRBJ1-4	TGCGCCAGCAGCCATTTCCACGCACAGGGGATCAATGAAAAACTGTTTTTT	CASSHFHAQGINEKLFF
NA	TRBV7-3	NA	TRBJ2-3	TGTGCCAGCAGCTTGGTTGGGGGAGGAGTGGATACGCAGTATTTT	CASSLVGGGVDTQYF
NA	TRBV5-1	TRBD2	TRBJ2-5	TGCGCCAGCAGCTTGGCGAACAGCCCGGGACTAGCGAAGGAGCAGTACTTC	CASSLANSPGLAKEQYF
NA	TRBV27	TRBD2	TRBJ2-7	TGTGCCAGCACCCCTGGGGAGGGATCCGAGCAGTACTTC	CASTPGEGSEQYF
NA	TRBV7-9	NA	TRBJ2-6	TGTGCCAGCAGCTTAGCTAGGGCGGTCGCTGGGGCCAACGTCCTGACTTTC	CASSLARAVAGANVLTF
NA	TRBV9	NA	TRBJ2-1	TGTGCCAGCAGCCCTGGTGGGTCAATTCACAATGAGCAGTTCTTC	CASSPGGSIHNEQFF
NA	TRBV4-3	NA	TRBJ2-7	TGCGCCAGCAGCAGGGAGGCGGAAGCCTACGAGCAGTACTTC	CASSREAEAYEQYF
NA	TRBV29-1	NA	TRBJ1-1	TGCAGCGTTGGCGCGGGGCTGAACACTGAAGCTTTCTTT	CSVGAGLNTEAFF
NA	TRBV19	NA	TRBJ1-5	TGTGCCAGTCTTGGCAACTACAATCAGCCCCAGCATTTT	CASLGNYNQPQHF
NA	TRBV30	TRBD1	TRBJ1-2	TGTGCCTTCTGGACAGGGAATAACTATGGCTACACCTTC	CAFWTGNNYGYTF
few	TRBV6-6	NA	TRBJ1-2	TGTGCCAGCAGTTACGGACAATACTACACCTTC	CASSYGQYYTF
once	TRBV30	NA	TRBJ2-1	TGTGCCTGGAGTCGCAGGGGTGCCTACAATGAGCAGTTCTTC	CAWSRRGAYNEQFF
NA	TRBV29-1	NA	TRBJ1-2	TGCAGCGGCGTCGGGGAAACTAACTATGGCTACACCTTC	CSGVGETNYGYTF
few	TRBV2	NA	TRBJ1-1	TGTGCCAGCAGTGAACGCCCTCGGGGGGCTTTCTTT	CASSERPRGAFF
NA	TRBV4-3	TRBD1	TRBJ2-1	TGCGCCAGCAGCCTCGGGACAGGTGTACAGCAGTTCTTC	CASSLGTGVQQFF
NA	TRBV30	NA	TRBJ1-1	TGTGCCTGGAGTGGGGGGAACACTGAAGCTTTCTTT	CAWSGGNTEAFF
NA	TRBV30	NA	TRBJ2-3	TGTGCCGTGGACCCAGGGTATGCGCAGTATTTT	CAVDPGYAQYF
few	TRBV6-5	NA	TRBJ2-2	TGTGCCAGCAGAGGATACACCGGGGAGCTGTTTTTT	CASRGYTGELFF
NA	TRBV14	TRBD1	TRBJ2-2	TGTGCCAGCAGCCCGGGACAGGGCTTGAACACCGGGGAGCTGTTTTTT	CASSPGQGLNTGELFF
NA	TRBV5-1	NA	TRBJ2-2	TGCGCCAGCAGCTTGAACACCGGGGAGCTGTTTTTT	CASSLNTGELFF
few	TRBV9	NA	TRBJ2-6	TGTGCCAGCAACGTCAGGAGCTCTGGGGCCAACGTCCTGACTTTC	CASNVRSSGANVLTF
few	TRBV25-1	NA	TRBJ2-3	TGTGCCAGCGGGGTAGATACGCAGTATTTT	CASGVDTQYF
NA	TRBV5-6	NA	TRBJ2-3	TGTGCCAGCAGCTTCGGGGCCTACGGAGATACGCAGTATTTT	CASSFGAYGDTQYF